The clone carrying this T cell receptor (beta chain) was seen a few times. Its antigen is currently unknown. CDR3 length: 16 amino acids. Germline V gene sequence: CDR1 GTSNPN, CDR2 SVGIG (reference sequence). The germline V and J ends were trimmed by 0 bases and 0 bases, with 9 bases remaining between them. A second roughly 6 to 11 cycle PCR used barcoded and J-beta primers. The study obtained at least 2.5 million CDR3-containing paired-end reads from every sample. Via MiXCR, TCRdb re-called the 5' RACE reads, giving one row per CDR3 protein. This repertoire shows just under 900,000 distinct CDR3 sequences, around 26% found once; its top ten account for 17%. These data are taken from a study of blood T cells in healthy people across ages. Study conclusions and caveats: Any conclusive comparison of naive versus antigen-experienced cells was prevented by using unsorted PBMCs.

Material for sequencing was blood. The origin of this receptor is a woman older than 75 in good health. The chain carries TRBV30 and TRBJ2-6; D unclear. The CDR3 region is CAWSVQRNSGANVLTF. The CDR3 DNA sequence: TGTGCCTGGAGTGTACAAAGGAACTCTGGGGCCAACGTCCTGACTTTC.